This T cell receptor beta chain was documented in a study of identical twins. The study, taken as a whole, reports: Out-of-frame alpha sequences common to twins exhibited an excess of low generation probability.

The CDR3 is made up of 17 amino acids. Germline lookup yields CDR1 LNHDA and CDR2 SQIVND (reference sequence). Trimming left V 6 bases short and J 0 bases short, with 20 bases between. As to this clonotype: Its antigen is as yet unknown.

A single record per CDR3 protein comes from TCRdb applying MiXCR to the 5' RACE reads. There are about 250,000 distinct CDR3 sequences in the sample; over 13% occur only once, and 8.8% lies in the top ten. V and J are TRBV19 and TRBJ1-2; TRBD1 is a possible D gene (5 bases). Sequenced sample: memory (CD45RO+) T cells sorted from blood. This TCR came from a woman under 30 in good health. The CDR3 bases are TGTGCCAGTAGAAAACTTGGACATCCTCAGACTAACTATGGCTACACCTTC. Residues: CASRKLGHPQTNYGYTF. The full variable domain, its missing parts supplied by reference TRBV19 and TRBJ1-2, is DGGITQSPKYLFRKEGQNVTLSCEQNLNHDAMYWYRQDPGQGLRLIYYSQIVNDFQKGDIAEGYSVSREKKESFPLTVTSAQKNPTAFYLCASRKLGHPQTNYGYTFGSGTRLTVV.